This T cell receptor (beta chain) was sequenced during a study of breast tumors, draining lymph nodes, adjacent tissues. Study-level points and caveats: Tumor TCR diversity was below lymph nodes but above nontumor tissue.

TCRdb re-called the multiplex PCR reads with MiXCR, one entry per CDR3 protein. The sample has 21,000 or so distinct CDR3 sequences, 41% seen once. This clonotype was recorded at least ten times. Its antigen is not known. V gave up 7 bases and J gave up 12 bases; unmatched junction bases: 14. CDR3 length: 15 residues. The germline V gene has CDR1 LNHDA and CDR2 SQIVND (reference sequence). The material sequenced was breast tumor tissue. This TCR came from a female donor with breast cancer. Some clones in this sample may be carry-over from other donors' samples. V gene TRBV19 combines with J gene TRBJ2-1, with 11 bases that match TRBD2. The DNA of the CDR3 is TGTGCCAGTACTTTAGCGGGGGGGCCAGGGGAGCGGCAGTTCTTC. This encodes CASTLAGGPGERQFF.